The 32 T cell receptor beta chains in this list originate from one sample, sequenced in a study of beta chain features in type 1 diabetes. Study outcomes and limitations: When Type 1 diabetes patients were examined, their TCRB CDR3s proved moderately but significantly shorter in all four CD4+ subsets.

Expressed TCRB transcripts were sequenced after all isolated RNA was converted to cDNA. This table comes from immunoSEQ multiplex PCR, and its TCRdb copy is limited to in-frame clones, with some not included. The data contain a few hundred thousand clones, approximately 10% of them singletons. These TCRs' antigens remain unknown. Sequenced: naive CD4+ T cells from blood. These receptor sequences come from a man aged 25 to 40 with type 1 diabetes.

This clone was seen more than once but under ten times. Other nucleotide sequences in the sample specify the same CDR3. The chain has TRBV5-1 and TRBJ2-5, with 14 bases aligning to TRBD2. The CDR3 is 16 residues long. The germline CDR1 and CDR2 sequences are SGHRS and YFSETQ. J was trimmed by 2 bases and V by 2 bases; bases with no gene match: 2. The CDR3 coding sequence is TGCGCCAGCAGCTTAGGACTAGCGGGGGGTCAAGAGACCCAGTACTTC. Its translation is CASSLGLAGGQETQYF.

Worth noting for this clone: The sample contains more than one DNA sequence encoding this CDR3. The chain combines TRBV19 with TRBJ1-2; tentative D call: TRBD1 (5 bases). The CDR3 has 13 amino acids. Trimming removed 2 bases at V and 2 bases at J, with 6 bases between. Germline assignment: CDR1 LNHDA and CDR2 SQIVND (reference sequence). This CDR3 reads CASSIRGNYGYTF. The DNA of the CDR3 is TGTGCCAGTAGTATACGGGGGAACTATGGCTACACCTTC.

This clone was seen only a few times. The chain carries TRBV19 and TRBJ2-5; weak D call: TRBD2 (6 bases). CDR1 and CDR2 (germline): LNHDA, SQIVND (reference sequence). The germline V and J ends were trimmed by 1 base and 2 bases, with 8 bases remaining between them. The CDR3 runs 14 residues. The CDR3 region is CASSIAGGQETQYF. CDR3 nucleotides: TGTGCCAGTAGTATAGCCGGGGGTCAAGAGACCCAGTACTTC.

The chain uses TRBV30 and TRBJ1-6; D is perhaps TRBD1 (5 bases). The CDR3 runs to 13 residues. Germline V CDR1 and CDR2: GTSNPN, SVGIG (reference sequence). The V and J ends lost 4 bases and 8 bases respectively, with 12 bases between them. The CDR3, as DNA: TGTGCCTGGAAGGGCCAGGGATATTCACCCCTCCACTTT. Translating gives CAWKGQGYSPLHF.

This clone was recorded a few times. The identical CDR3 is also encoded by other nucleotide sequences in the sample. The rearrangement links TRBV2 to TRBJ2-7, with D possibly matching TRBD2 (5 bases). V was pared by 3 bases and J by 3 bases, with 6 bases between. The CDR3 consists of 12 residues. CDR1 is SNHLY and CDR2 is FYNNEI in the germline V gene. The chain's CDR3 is CASSDRGYEQYF. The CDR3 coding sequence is TGTGCCAGCAGTGACCGGGGCTACGAGCAGTACTTC. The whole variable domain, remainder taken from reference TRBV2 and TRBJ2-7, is EPEVTQTPSHQVTQMGQEVILRCVPISNHLYFYWYRQILGQKVEFLVSFYNNEISEKSEIFDDQFSVERPDGSNFTLKIRSTKLEDSAMYFCASSDRGYEQYFGPGTRLTVT.

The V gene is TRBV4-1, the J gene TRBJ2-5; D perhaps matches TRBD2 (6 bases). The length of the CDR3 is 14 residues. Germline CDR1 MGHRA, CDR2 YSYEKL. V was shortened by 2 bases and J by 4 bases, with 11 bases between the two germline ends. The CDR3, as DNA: TGCGCCAGCAGCCAAAACCGGGGAGGAGAGACCCAGTACTTC. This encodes CASSQNRGGETQYF.

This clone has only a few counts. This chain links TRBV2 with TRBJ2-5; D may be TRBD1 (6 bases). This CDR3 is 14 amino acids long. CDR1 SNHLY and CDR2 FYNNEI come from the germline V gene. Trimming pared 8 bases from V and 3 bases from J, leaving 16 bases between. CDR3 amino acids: CASWGRGQEETQYF. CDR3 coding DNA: TGTGCCAGCTGGGGCAGGGGTCAAGAAGAGACCCAGTACTTC. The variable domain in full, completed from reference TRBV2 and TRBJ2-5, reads EPEVTQTPSHQVTQMGQEVILRCVPISNHLYFYWYRQILGQKVEFLVSFYNNEISEKSEIFDDQFSVERPDGSNFTLKIRSTKLEDSAMYFCASWGRGQEETQYFGPGTRLLVL.

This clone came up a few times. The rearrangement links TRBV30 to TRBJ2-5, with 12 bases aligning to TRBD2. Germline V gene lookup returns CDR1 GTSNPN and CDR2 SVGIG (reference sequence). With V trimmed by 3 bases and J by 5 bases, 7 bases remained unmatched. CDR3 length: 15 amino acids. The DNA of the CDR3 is TGTGCCTGGAGGGGAGGACTAGCGGGGTCGGAGACCCAGTACTTC. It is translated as CAWRGGLAGSETQYF.

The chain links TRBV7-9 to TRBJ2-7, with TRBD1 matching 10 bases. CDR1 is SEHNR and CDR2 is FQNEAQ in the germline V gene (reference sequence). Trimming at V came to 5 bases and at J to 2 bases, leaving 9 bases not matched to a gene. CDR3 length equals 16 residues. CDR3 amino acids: CASSGWGQGLTYEQYF. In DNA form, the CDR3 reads TGTGCCAGCAGCGGCTGGGGACAGGGGCTTACCTACGAGCAGTACTTC.

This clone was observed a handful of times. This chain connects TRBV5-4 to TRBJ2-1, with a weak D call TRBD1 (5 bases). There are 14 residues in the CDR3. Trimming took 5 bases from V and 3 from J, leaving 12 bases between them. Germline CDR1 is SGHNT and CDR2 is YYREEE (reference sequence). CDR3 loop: CASSFKDSYNEQFF. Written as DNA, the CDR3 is TGTGCCAGCAGTTTTAAAGACAGCTACAATGAGCAGTTCTTC. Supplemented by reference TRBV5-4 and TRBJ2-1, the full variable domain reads ETGVTQSPTHLIKTRGQQVTLRCSSQSGHNTVSWYQQALGQGPQFIFQYYREEENGRGNFPPRFSGLQFPNYSSELNVNALELDDSALYLCASSFKDSYNEQFFGPGTRLTVL.

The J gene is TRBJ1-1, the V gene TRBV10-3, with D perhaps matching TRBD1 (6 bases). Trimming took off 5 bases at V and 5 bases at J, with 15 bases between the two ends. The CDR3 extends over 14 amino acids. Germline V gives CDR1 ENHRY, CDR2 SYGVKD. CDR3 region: CAISRTGMRTEAFF. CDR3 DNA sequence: TGTGCCATCAGTCGTACAGGGATGAGGACTGAAGCTTTCTTT.

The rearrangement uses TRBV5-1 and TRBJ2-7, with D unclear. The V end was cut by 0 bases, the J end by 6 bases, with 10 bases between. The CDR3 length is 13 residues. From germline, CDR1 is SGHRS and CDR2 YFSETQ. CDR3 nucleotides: TGCGCCAGCAGCTTGGTGGAGCGCGGCGAGCAGTACTTC. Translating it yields CASSLVERGEQYF.

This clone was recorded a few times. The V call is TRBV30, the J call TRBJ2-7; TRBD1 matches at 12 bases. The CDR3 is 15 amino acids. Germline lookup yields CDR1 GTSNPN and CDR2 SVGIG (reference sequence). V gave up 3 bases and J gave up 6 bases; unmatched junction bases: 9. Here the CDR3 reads CAWRAPGTGGVEQYF. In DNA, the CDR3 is TGTGCCTGGAGGGCCCCCGGGACAGGGGGCGTCGAGCAGTACTTC.

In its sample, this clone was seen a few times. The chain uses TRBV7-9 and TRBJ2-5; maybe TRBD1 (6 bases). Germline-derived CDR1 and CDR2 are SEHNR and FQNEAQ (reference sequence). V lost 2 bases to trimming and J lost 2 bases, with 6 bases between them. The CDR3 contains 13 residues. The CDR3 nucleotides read TGTGCCAGCAGCTTACAGGGGCAAGAGACCCAGTACTTC. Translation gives CASSLQGQETQYF. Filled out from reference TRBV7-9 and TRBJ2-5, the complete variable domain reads DTGVSQNPRHKITKRGQNVTFRCDPISEHNRLYWYRQTLGQGPEFLTYFQNEAQLEKSRLLSDRFSAERPKGSFSTLEIQRTEQGDSAMYLCASSLQGQETQYFGPGTRLLVL.

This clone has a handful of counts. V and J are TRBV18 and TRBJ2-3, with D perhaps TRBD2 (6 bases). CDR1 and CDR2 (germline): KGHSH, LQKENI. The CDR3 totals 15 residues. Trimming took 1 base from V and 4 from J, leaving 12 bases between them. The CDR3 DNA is TGTGCCAGCTCACCACGGAGGCGGGACGCAGATACGCAGTATTTT. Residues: CASSPRRRDADTQYF.

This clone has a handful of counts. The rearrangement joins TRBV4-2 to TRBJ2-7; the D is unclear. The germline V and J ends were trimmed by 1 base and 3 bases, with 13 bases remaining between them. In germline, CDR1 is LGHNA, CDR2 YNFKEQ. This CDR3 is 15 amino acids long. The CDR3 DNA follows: TGTGCCAGCAGCCAAGCTGCCGAAAGGAGCTACGAGCAGTACTTC. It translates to CASSQAAERSYEQYF.

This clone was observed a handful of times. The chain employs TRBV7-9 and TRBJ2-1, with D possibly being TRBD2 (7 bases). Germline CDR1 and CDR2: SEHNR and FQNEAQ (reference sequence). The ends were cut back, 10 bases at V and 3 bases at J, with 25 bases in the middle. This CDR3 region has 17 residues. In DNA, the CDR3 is TGTGCCACCCTAAAATTGGGGTCGGGGGGCATCTACAATGAGCAGTTCTTC. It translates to CATLKLGSGGIYNEQFF.

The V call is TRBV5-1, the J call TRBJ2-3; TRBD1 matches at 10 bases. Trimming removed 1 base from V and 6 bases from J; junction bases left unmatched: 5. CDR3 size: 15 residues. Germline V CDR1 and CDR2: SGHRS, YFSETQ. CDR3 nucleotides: TGCGCCAGCAGCTTGTGGGACAGGGGTTCCGATACGCAGTATTTT. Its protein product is CASSLWDRGSDTQYF.

CDR3 loop: CASSWVGEANIQYF. The CDR3 bases are TGTGCCAGCAGCTGGGTAGGGGAGGCAAACATTCAGTACTTC. This chain connects TRBV7-2 to TRBJ2-4, with D maybe TRBD2 (6 bases). CDR1 is SGHTA, CDR2 FQGNSA, per germline. Trimming took off 4 bases at V and 6 bases at J, with 13 bases between the two ends. The CDR3 totals 14 residues.

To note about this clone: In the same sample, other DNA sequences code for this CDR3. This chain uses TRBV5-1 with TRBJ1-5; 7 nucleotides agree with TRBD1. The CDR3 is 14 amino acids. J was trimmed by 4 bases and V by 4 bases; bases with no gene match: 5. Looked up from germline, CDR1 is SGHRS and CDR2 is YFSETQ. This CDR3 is CASSPGTANQPQHF. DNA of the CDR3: TGCGCCAGCAGCCCGGGGACAGCTAATCAGCCCCAGCATTTT.

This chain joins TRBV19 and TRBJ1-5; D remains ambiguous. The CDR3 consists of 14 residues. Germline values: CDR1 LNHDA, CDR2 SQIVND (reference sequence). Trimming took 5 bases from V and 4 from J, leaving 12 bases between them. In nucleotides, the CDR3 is TGTGCCAGTAGTCCCATCAGTGCTAATCAGCCCCAGCATTTT. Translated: CASSPISANQPQHF.

CDR3 amino acids: CAGQRTEMNTEAFF. CDR3 DNA: TGTGCCGGACAGAGAACCGAGATGAACACTGAAGCTTTCTTT. The gene calls are TRBV18 and TRBJ1-1; a possible D gene is TRBD1 (6 bases). The CDR3 runs to 14 residues. CDR1 is KGHSH, CDR2 LQKENI, per germline. V dropped 11 bases and J dropped 0 bases, with 16 bases sitting between them.

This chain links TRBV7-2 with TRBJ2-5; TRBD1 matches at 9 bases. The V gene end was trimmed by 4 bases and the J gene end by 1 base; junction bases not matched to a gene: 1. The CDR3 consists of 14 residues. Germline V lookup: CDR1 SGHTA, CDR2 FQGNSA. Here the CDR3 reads CASSSGQGQETQYF. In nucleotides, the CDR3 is TGTGCCAGCAGCTCGGGACAGGGCCAAGAGACCCAGTACTTC.

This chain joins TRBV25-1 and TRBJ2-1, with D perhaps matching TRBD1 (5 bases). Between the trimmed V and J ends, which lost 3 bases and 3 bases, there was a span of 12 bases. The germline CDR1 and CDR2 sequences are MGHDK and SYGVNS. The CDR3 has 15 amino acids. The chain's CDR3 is CASSEAGSLYNEQFF. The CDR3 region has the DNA TGTGCCAGCAGTGAGGCAGGGTCTCTCTACAATGAGCAGTTCTTC.

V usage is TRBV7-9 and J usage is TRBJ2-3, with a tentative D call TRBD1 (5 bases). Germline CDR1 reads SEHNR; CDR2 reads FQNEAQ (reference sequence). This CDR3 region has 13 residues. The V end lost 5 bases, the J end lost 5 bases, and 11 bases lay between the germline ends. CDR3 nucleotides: TGTGCCAGCAGCCTTGACAGACAAGATACGCAGTATTTT. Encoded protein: CASSLDRQDTQYF. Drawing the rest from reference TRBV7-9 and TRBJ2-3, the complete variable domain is DTGVSQNPRHKITKRGQNVTFRCDPISEHNRLYWYRQTLGQGPEFLTYFQNEAQLEKSRLLSDRFSAERPKGSFSTLEIQRTEQGDSAMYLCASSLDRQDTQYFGPGTRLTVL.

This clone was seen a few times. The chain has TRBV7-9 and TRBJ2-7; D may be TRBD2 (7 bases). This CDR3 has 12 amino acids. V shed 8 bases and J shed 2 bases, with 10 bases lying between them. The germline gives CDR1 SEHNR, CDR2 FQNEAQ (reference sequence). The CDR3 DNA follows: TGTGCCAGCTTAGGGGGGGCCTACGAGCAGTACTTC. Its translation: CASLGGAYEQYF.

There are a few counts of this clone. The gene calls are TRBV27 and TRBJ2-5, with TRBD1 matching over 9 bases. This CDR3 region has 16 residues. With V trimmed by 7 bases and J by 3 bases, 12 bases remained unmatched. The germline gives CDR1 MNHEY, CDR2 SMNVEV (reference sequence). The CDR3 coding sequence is TGTGCCAGCATCCTATTACCGGGACAGGGAGAAGAGACCCAGTACTTC. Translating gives CASILLPGQGEETQYF.

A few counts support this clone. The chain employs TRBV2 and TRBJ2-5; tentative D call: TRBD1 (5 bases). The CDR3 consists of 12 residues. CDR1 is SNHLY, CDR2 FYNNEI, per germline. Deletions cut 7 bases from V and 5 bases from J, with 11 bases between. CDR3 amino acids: CASKSRAETQYF. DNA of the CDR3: TGTGCCAGCAAGAGCAGGGCGGAGACCCAGTACTTC.

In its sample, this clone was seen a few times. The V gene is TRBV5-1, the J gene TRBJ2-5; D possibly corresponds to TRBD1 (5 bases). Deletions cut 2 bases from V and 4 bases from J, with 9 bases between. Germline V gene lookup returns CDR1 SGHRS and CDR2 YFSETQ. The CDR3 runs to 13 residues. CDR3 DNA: TGCGCCAGCAGCTTCAGGGTCGGAGAGACCCAGTACTTC. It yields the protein CASSFRVGETQYF. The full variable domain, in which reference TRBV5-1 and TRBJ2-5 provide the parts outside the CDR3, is KAGVTQTPRYLIKTRGQQVTLSCSPISGHRSVSWYQQTPGQGLQFLFEYFSETQRNKGNFPGRFSGRQFSNSRSEMNVSTLELGDSALYLCASSFRVGETQYFGPGTRLLVL.

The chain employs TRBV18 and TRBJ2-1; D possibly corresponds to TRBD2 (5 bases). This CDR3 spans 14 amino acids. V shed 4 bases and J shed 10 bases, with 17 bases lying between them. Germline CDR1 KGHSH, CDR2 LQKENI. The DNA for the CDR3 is TGTGCCAGCTCACACGGGGTTCCGCCTGTAGAGCAGTTCTTC. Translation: CASSHGVPPVEQFF.

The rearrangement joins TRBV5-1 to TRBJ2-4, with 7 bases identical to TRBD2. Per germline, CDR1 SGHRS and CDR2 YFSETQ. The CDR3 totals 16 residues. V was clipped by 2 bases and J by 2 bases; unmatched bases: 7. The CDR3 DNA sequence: TGCGCCAGCAGCTTATGGAGCGGGGTGACCAAAAACATTCAGTACTTC. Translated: CASSLWSGVTKNIQYF. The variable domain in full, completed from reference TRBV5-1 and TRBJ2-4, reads KAGVTQTPRYLIKTRGQQVTLSCSPISGHRSVSWYQQTPGQGLQFLFEYFSETQRNKGNFPGRFSGRQFSNSRSEMNVSTLELGDSALYLCASSLWSGVTKNIQYFGAGTRLSVL.

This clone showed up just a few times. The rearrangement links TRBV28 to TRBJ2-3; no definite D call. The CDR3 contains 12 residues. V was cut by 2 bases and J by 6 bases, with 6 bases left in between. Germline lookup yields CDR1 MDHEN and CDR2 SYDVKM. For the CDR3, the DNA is TGTGCCAGCAGTTTAGTCGGGGATACGCAGTATTTT. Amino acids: CASSLVGDTQYF. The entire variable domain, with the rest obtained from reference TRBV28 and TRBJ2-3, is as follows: DVKVTQSSRYLVKRTGEKVFLECVQDMDHENMFWYRQDPGLGLRLIYFSYDVKMKEKGDIPEGYSVSREKKERFSLILESASTNQTSMYLCASSLVGDTQYFGPGTRLTVL.